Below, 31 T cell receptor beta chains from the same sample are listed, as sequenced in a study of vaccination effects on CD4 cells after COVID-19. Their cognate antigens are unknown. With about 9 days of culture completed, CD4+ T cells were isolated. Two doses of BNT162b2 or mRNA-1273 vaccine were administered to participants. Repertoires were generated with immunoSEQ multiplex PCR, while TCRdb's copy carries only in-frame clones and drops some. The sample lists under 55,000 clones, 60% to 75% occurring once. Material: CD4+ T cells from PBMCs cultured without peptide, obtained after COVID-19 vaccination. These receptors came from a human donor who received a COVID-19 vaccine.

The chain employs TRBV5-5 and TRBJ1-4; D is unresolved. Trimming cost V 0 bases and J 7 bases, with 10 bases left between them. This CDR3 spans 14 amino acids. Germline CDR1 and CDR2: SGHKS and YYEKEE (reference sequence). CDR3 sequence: CASSLDSWGEKLFF. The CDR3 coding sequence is TGTGCCAGCAGCTTGGACAGCTGGGGTGAAAAACTGTTTTTT.

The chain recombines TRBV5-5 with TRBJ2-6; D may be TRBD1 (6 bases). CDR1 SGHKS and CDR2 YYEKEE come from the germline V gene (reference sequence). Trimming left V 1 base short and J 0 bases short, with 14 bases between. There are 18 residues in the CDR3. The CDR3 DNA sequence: TGTGCCAGCAGCTTGTCGGGGACACTAAGCTCTGGGGCCAACGTCCTGACTTTC. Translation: CASSLSGTLSSGANVLTF.

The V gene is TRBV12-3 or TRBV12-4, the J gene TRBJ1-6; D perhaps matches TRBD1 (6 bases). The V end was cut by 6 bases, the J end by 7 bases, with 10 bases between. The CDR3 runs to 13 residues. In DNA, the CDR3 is TGTGCCAGCAGAGACACAGGGAATTCACCCCTCCACTTT. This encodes CASRDTGNSPLHF.

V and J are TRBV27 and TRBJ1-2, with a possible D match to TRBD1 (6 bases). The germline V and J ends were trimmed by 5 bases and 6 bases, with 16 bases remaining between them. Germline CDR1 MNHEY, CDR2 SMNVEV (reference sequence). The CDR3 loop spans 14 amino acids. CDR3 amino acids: CASSTRRQVDGYTF. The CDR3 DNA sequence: TGTGCCAGCAGTACACGCCGACAGGTTGATGGCTACACCTTC.

The CDR3 DNA sequence: TGTGCCAGCAGCGTAGAGCGGGGAACGGGGTACGAGCAGTACTTC. Protein: CASSVERGTGYEQYF. The chain carries TRBV9 and TRBJ2-7; 7 bases agree with TRBD2. The CDR3 length is 15 residues. From germline, CDR1 is SGDLS and CDR2 YYNGEE. V shed 0 bases and J 4 bases; nucleotides not matched to a gene: 7.

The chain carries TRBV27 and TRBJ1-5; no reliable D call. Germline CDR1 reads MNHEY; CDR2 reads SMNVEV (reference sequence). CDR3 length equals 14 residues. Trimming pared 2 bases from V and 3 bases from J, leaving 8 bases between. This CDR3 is CASSLGRTNQPQHF. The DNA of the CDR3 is TGTGCCAGCAGTTTAGGTCGGACCAATCAGCCCCAGCATTTT.

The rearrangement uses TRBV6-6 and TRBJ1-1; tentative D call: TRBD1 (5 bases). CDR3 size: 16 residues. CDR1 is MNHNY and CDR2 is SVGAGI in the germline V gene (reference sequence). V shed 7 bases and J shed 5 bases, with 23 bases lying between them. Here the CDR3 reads CASNLKMSGRETEAFF. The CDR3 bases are TGTGCCAGCAACCTAAAAATGTCAGGGAGGGAAACTGAAGCTTTCTTT.

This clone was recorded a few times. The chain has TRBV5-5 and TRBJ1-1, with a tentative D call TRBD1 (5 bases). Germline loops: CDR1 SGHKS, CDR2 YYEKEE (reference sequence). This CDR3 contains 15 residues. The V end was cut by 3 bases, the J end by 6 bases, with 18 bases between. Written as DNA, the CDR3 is TGTGCCAGCAGCTCTCGCGGGGGAAGTCGTCCTGAAGCTTTCTTT. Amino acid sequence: CASSSRGGSRPEAFF.

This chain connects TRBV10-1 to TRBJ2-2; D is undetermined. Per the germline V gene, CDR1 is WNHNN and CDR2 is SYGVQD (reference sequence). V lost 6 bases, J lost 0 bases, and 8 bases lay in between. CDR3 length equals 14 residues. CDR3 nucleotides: TGCGCCAGCAGCCCGGGCGCGAACACCGGGGAGCTGTTTTTT. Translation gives CASSPGANTGELFF.

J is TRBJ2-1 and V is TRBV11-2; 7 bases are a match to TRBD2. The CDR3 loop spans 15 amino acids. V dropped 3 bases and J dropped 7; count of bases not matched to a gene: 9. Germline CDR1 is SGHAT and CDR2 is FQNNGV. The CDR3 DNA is TGTGCCAGCAGCTTCTCAGCGGGAACGGGGAATGAGCAGTTCTTC. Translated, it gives CASSFSAGTGNEQFF. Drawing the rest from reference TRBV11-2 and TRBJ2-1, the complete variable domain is EAGVAQSPRYKIIEKRQSVAFWCNPISGHATLYWYQQILGQGPKLLIQFQNNGVVDDSQLPKDRFSAERLKGVDSTLKIQPAKLEDSAVYLCASSFSAGTGNEQFFGPGTRLTVL.

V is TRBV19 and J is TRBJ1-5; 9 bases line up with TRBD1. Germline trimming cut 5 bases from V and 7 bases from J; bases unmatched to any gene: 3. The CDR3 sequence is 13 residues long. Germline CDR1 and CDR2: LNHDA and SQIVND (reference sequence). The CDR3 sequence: CASSRTGGQPQHF. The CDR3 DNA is TGTGCCAGTAGTCGAACAGGGGGCCAGCCCCAGCATTTT.

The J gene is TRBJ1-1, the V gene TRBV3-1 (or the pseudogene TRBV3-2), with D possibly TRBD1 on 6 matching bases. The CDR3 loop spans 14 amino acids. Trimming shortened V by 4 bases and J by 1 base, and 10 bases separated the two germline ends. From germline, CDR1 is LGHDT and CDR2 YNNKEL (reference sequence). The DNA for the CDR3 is TGTGCCAGCAGCCGGGGACATAAGAACACTGAAGCTTTCTTT. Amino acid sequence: CASSRGHKNTEAFF.

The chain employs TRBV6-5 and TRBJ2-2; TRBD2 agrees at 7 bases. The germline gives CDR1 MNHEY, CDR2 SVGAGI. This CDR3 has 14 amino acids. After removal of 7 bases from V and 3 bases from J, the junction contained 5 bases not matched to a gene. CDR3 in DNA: TGTGCCAGCAAGAAGGGGAGGGACACCGGGGAGCTGTTTTTT. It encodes CASKKGRDTGELFF.

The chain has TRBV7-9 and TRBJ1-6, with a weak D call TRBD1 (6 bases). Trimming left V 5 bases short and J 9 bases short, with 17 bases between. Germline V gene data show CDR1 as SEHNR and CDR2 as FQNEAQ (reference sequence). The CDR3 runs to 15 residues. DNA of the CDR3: TGTGCCAGCAGCCCTCCGGACAGCGGGATTTCACCCCTCCACTTT. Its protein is CASSPPDSGISPLHF. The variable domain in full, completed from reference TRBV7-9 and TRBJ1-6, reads DTGVSQNPRHKITKRGQNVTFRCDPISEHNRLYWYRQTLGQGPEFLTYFQNEAQLEKSRLLSDRFSAERPKGSFSTLEIQRTEQGDSAMYLCASSPPDSGISPLHFGNGTRLTVT.

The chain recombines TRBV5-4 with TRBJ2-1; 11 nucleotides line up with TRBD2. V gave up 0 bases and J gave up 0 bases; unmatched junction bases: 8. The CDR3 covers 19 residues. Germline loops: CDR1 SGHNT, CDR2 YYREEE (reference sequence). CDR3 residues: CASSLAAVAGGYSYNEQFF. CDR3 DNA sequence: TGTGCCAGCAGCTTGGCGGCAGTAGCGGGGGGGTACTCCTACAATGAGCAGTTCTTC.

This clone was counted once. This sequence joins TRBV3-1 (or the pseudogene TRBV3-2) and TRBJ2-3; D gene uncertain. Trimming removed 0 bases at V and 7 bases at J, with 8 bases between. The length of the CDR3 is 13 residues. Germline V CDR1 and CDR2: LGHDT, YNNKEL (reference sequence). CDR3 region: CASSQEGLHTQYF. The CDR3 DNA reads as TGTGCCAGCAGCCAAGAAGGGTTACATACGCAGTATTTT.

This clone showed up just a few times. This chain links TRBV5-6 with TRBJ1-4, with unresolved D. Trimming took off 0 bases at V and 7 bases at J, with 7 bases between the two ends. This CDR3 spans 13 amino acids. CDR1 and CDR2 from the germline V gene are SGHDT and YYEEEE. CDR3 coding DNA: TGTGCCAGCAGCTTGGCCGGTCTTGAAAAACTGTTTTTT. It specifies CASSLAGLEKLFF.

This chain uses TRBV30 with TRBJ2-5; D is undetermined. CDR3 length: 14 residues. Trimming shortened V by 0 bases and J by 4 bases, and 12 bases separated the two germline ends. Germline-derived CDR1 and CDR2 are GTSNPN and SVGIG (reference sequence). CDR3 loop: CAWSVLWQSETQYF. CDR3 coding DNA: TGTGCCTGGAGTGTGTTGTGGCAGTCAGAGACCCAGTACTTC.

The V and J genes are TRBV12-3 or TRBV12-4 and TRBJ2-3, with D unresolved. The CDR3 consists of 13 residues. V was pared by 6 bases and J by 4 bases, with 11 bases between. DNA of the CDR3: TGTGCCAGCAGCTTGGACGTGTCAGATACGCAGTATTTT. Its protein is CASSLDVSDTQYF.

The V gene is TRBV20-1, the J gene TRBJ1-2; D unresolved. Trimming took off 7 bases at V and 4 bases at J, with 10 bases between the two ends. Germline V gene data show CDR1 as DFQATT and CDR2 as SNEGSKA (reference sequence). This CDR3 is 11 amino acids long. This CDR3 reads CSVRVGYGYTF. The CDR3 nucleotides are TGCAGTGTTCGGGTCGGCTATGGCTACACCTTC.

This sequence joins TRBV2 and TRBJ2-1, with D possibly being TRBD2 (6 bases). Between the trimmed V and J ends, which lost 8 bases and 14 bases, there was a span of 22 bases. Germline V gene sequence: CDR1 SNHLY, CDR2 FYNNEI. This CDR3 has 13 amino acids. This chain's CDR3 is CASFIEVAENEFF. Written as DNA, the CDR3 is TGTGCCAGCTTTATTGAAGTAGCGGAGAATGAGTTCTTC.

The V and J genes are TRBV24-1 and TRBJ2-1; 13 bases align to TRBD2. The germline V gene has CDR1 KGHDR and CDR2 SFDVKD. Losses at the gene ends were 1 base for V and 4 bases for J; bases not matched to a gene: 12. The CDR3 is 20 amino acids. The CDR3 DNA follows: TGTGCCACCAGTGATTTTCTTGCGGGACTAGCGGGAATTAAGTACAATGAGCAGTTCTTC. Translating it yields CATSDFLAGLAGIKYNEQFF.

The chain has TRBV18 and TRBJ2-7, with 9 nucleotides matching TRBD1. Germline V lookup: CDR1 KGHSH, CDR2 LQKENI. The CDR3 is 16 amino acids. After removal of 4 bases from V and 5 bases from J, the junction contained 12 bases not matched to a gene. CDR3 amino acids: CASSQSSGTGPHEQYF. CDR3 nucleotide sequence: TGTGCCAGCTCACAGAGCTCCGGGACAGGGCCTCACGAGCAGTACTTC.

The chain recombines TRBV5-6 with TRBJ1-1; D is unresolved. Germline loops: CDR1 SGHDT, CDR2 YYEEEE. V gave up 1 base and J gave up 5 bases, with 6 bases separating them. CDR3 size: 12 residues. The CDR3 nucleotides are TGTGCCAGCAGCTTGTGGCAGACTGAAGCTTTCTTT. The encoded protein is CASSLWQTEAFF.

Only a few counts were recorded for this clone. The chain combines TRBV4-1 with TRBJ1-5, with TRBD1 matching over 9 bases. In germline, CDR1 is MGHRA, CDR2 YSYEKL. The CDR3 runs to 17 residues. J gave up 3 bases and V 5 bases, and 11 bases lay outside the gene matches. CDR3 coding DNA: TGCGCCAGCAGCAGTTACAGGGGGCGAAGGAACAATCAGCCCCAGCATTTT. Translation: CASSSYRGRRNNQPQHF.

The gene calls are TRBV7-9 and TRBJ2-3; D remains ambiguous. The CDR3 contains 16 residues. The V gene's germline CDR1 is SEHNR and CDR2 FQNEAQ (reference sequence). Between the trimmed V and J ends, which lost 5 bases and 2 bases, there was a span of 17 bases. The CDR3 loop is CASSPLFPWVTDTQYF. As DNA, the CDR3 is TGTGCCAGCAGCCCGTTATTTCCCTGGGTCACAGATACGCAGTATTTT.

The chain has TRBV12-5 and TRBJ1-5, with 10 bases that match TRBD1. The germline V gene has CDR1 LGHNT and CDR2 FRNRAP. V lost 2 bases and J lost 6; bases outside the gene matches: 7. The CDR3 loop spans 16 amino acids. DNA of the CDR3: TGTGCTAGTGGTTTGCTGACAGGGGGCTATCGTCAGCCCCAGCATTTT. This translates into CASGLLTGGYRQPQHF.

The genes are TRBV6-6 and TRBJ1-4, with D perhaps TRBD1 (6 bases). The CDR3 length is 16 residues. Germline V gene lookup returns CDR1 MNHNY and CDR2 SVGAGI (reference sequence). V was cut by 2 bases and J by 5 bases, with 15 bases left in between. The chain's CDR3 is CASSYGMGGLNEKLFF. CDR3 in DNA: TGTGCCAGCAGTTACGGGATGGGGGGGCTGAATGAAAAACTGTTTTTT.

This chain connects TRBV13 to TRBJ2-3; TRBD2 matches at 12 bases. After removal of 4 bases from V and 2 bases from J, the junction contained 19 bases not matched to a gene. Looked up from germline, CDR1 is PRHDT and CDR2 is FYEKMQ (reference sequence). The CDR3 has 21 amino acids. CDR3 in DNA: TGTGCCAGCAGCTCCCAGGAGAGGACTAGCGGGATGGAGGGGCACACAGATACGCAGTATTTT. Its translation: CASSSQERTSGMEGHTDTQYF.

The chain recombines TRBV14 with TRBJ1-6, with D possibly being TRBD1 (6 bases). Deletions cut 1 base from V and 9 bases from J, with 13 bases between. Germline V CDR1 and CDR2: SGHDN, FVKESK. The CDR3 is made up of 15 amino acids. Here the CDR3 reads CASSQARGAASPLHF. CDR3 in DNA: TGTGCCAGCAGCCAAGCAAGGGGGGCGGCTTCACCCCTCCACTTT.

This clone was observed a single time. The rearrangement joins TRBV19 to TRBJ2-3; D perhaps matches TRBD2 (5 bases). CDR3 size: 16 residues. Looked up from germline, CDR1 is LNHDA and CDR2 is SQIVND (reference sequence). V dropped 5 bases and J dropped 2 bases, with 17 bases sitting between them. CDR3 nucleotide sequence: TGTGCCAGTAGTTGGTCTCCGGGATCGATCACAGATACGCAGTATTTT. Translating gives CASSWSPGSITDTQYF.